This record covers a single T cell receptor beta chain. The antigen is not known. Extracted RNA was reverse transcribed, and the resulting cDNA served as sequencing template. Sequenced by immunoSEQ multiplex PCR; TCRdb stores in-frame clones only, minus some. The sample shows about 150,000 clones, approximately 50% of them seen only once. Sorted out of PBMCs were CD4+ T cells and CD8+ T cells. These data come from a study of CD8+ T cells in alopecia areata. Whole-study context: Patients took tofacitinib for 6 to 18 months, followed by 6 drug-free months. Overall study findings and caveats: With patients, TCR sharing proved less clear than in mice, a difference possibly related to HLA. Relative to normal scalp, lesional scalp, especially alopecia totalis/universalis, showed higher clonality.

This receptor was taken from a human donor with alopecia areata. The source material was CD4+ T cells sorted from blood.

CDR3 sequence (DNA): TGCGCCAGCAGCCAAGGGGGCGTAGGGGTTGGGGACACTGAAGCTTTCTTT. Translated, it gives CASSQGGVGVGDTEAFF. The rearrangement uses TRBV4-1 and TRBJ1-1, with D tentatively TRBD1 (5 bases). The V end lost 1 base, the J end lost 3 bases, and 18 bases lay between the germline ends. Per the germline V gene, CDR1 is MGHRA and CDR2 is YSYEKL. The CDR3 length is 17 residues.